This is a list of T cell receptor beta chains from one sample in a study of identical twins. One entry per CDR3 protein results from TCRdb running MiXCR on the 5' RACE reads. The profile shows about 520,000 distinct CDR3 sequences, less than 25% of them singletons. These data were likewise used in another study, on T cells expressing NK-cell markers.

The material sequenced was CD4+ T cells sorted from blood. The source of these receptors is a woman under 30 in good health. CDR3s include the opening cysteine and the closing phenylalanine or tryptophan. D genes are given only for firm matches. Only some rows state a clone size, as once, few, many or a class for expanded clones.

v_gene	abundance	d_gene	j_gene	CDR3aa	CDR3nt
TRBV6-1	NA	TRBD1	TRBJ2-3	CASRPGGPTDTQYF	TGTGCCAGCAGACCAGGGGGCCCCACAGATACGCAGTATTTT
TRBV10-3	many	NA	TRBJ2-7	CAISESKGDEQYF	TGTGCCATCAGTGAGTCGAAAGGGGACGAGCAGTACTTC
TRBV7-2	NA	TRBD1	TRBJ1-2	CASSFYRQGVANYGYTF	TGTGCCAGCAGCTTCTACCGACAGGGGGTCGCTAACTATGGCTACACCTTC
TRBV6-2/TRBV6-3	NA	NA	TRBJ2-1	CASSQSGGGGNEQFF	TGTGCCAGCTCCCAATCGGGCGGAGGGGGCAATGAGCAGTTCTTC
TRBV6-5	few	TRBD1	TRBJ2-7	CASSYLLPGQGYEQYF	TGTGCCAGCAGTTACCTTCTTCCGGGACAGGGGTACGAGCAGTACTTC
TRBV20-1	few	NA	TRBJ2-1	CSARASTGSYNEQFF	TGCAGTGCTAGAGCGAGCACAGGCTCCTACAATGAGCAGTTCTTC
TRBV29-1	NA	TRBD1	TRBJ2-7	CSVTGASSYEQYF	TGCAGCGTTACAGGGGCCAGCTCCTACGAGCAGTACTTC
TRBV3-1	few	NA	TRBJ1-2	CASSQGLRNGYTF	TGTGCCAGCAGCCAAGGACTGAGGAATGGCTACACCTTC
TRBV5-5	many	TRBD2	TRBJ2-5	CASSSPRTSGETQYF	TGTGCCAGCAGCTCGCCAAGGACTAGCGGTGAGACCCAGTACTTC
TRBV20-1	NA	TRBD2	TRBJ2-5	CSARIAGGETQYF	TGCAGTGCTAGAATAGCGGGGGGAGAGACCCAGTACTTC
TRBV10-3	NA	NA	TRBJ2-1	CAISGGARPNEQFF	TGTGCCATCAGTGGGGGGGCGCGGCCCAATGAGCAGTTCTTC
TRBV7-8	NA	TRBD1	TRBJ1-2	CASSATGALVNYGYTF	TGTGCCAGCAGTGCGACAGGGGCGCTTGTTAACTATGGCTACACCTTC
TRBV25-1	NA	NA	TRBJ2-1	CASSPQGVSYNEQFF	TGTGCCAGCAGTCCTCAGGGTGTATCCTACAATGAGCAGTTCTTC
TRBV5-1	many	TRBD1	TRBJ1-5	CASSIPATGSDQPQHF	TGCGCCAGCAGCATCCCGGCGACAGGGTCCGACCAGCCCCAGCATTTT
TRBV5-1	once	NA	TRBJ2-7	CASSLAVTVPYEQYF	TGCGCCAGCAGCTTGGCTGTGACGGTGCCCTACGAGCAGTACTTC
TRBV7-9	NA	TRBD2	TRBJ2-4	CATGLAGRGNIQYF	TGTGCCACCGGACTAGCGGGGCGGGGGAACATTCAGTACTTC
TRBV20-1	few	TRBD2	TRBJ2-1	CSAGLFSGRLYNEQFF	TGCAGTGCTGGCCTTTTTAGCGGGAGGTTGTACAATGAGCAGTTCTTC
TRBV5-1	few	TRBD2	TRBJ2-7	CASSLGTTAYEQYF	TGCGCCAGCAGCTTAGGGACTACCGCCTACGAGCAGTACTTC
TRBV20-1	few	TRBD2	TRBJ2-7	CSAPRLAGVDEQYF	TGCAGTGCACCCCGACTAGCGGGAGTGGACGAGCAGTACTTC
TRBV20-1	NA	TRBD2	TRBJ2-5	CSAGAKGTSFLETQYF	TGCAGTGCAGGGGCGAAAGGGACTAGTTTCCTGGAGACCCAGTACTTC
TRBV15	NA	NA	TRBJ2-1	CATSRASGEQFF	TGTGCCACCAGCAGAGCTTCTGGTGAGCAGTTCTTC
TRBV10-2	NA	NA	TRBJ2-7	CASSDLGDPLYEQYF	TGCGCCAGCAGTGATTTAGGAGATCCTCTCTACGAGCAGTACTTC
TRBV12-5	few	NA	TRBJ1-2	CASGLPNSYGYTF	TGTGCTAGTGGTTTGCCCAACTCCTATGGCTACACCTTC
TRBV11-3	few	NA	TRBJ2-1	CASSPQESSYNEQFF	TGTGCCAGCAGCCCGCAGGAAAGCTCCTACAATGAGCAGTTCTTC
TRBV7-3	few	NA	TRBJ2-2	CASSRQVYTGELFF	TGTGCCAGCAGTCGACAGGTGTACACCGGGGAGCTGTTTTTT
TRBV11-2	few	TRBD1	TRBJ2-2	CASSPGTGGELFF	TGTGCCAGCAGCCCCGGGACAGGCGGGGAGCTGTTTTTT
TRBV6-1	NA	TRBD1	TRBJ1-1	CASSKGANTEAFF	TGTGCCAGCAGCAAGGGGGCGAACACTGAAGCTTTCTTT
TRBV20-1	NA	NA	TRBJ1-2	CSARSPTAGHYGYTF	TGCAGTGCTAGATCCCCGACTGCGGGCCATTATGGCTACACCTTC
TRBV28	NA	TRBD1	TRBJ1-1	CASSPRQGMAEAFF	TGTGCCAGCAGTCCCAGACAGGGGATGGCTGAAGCTTTCTTT
TRBV15	NA	NA	TRBJ2-7	CATSRPTRGNYEQYF	TGTGCCACCAGCAGACCCACTCGGGGTAACTACGAGCAGTACTTC
TRBV20-1	NA	NA	TRBJ2-7	CSAAGFKRTARSYEQYF	TGCAGTGCCGCCGGTTTTAAGAGGACAGCCCGCTCCTACGAGCAGTACTTC
TRBV5-1	NA	NA	TRBJ2-7	CASSFSRVPSYEQYF	TGCGCCAGCAGCTTTAGTAGGGTGCCCTCCTACGAGCAGTACTTC
TRBV20-1	NA	NA	TRBJ2-7	CSAVGGINYEQYF	TGCAGTGCGGTTGGCGGGATAAACTACGAGCAGTACTTC
TRBV20-1	NA	NA	TRBJ2-5	CSASRQQGGAGETQYF	TGCAGTGCTAGTCGGCAACAGGGAGGCGCAGGGGAGACCCAGTACTTC
TRBV7-9	NA	TRBD1	TRBJ1-2	CASSSIAGTGNGYTF	TGTGCCAGCAGCTCTATTGCCGGGACAGGGAATGGCTACACCTTC
TRBV18	NA	NA	TRBJ1-1	CASSWFSSDTNTEAFF	TGTGCCAGCTCATGGTTCTCGTCTGACACGAACACTGAAGCTTTCTTT
TRBV20-1	NA	TRBD1	TRBJ1-2	CSAGGTGSNYGYTF	TGCAGTGCTGGGGGGACAGGGTCGAACTATGGCTACACCTTC
TRBV18	NA	NA	TRBJ2-5	CASSPLAQNQETQYF	TGTGCCAGCTCACCATTAGCCCAGAACCAAGAGACCCAGTACTTC
TRBV7-2	NA	TRBD1	TRBJ1-4	CASSAGQGAEKLFF	TGTGCCAGCAGCGCGGGACAGGGAGCTGAAAAACTGTTTTTT
TRBV12-3/TRBV12-4	NA	NA	TRBJ2-7	CASSRIGVEQYF	TGTGCCAGCAGCCGGATCGGGGTCGAGCAGTACTTC
TRBV6-5	NA	TRBD2	TRBJ2-1	CASSYILAGGFNEQFF	TGTGCCAGCAGTTACATTCTAGCGGGGGGTTTCAATGAGCAGTTCTTC
TRBV5-6	NA	NA	TRBJ1-2	CASSLPGKGYGYTF	TGTGCCAGCAGCTTACCAGGGAAGGGCTATGGCTACACCTTC
TRBV5-1	few	NA	TRBJ1-1	CASSLLIRGVQTEAFF	TGCGCCAGCAGCTTGCTTATCAGGGGCGTTCAGACTGAAGCTTTCTTT
TRBV29-1	few	NA	TRBJ2-1	CSDKRANEQFF	TGCAGCGATAAGCGGGCCAATGAGCAGTTCTTC
TRBV5-6	few	TRBD2	TRBJ2-5	CASSYGLAEETQYF	TGTGCCAGCAGCTATGGACTAGCGGAAGAGACCCAGTACTTC
TRBV20-1	few	TRBD1	TRBJ2-1	CSAREGRDRAYNEQFF	TGCAGTGCTAGAGAGGGGCGGGACAGGGCCTACAATGAGCAGTTCTTC
TRBV15	few	NA	TRBJ1-6	CATSSPADNSPLHF	TGTGCCACCAGCAGTCCGGCAGACAATTCACCCCTCCACTTT
TRBV29-1	many	NA	TRBJ2-6	CSVGQDGGANVLTF	TGCAGCGTGGGGCAGGATGGTGGGGCCAACGTCCTGACTTTC
TRBV24-1	NA	TRBD1	TRBJ1-1	CATMGQPMNTEAFF	TGTGCCACCATGGGACAGCCCATGAACACTGAAGCTTTCTTT
TRBV21-1	few	NA	TRBJ1-6	CASSKPTGLPNLSNSPLHF	TGTGCCAGCAGCAAACCCACAGGGCTCCCCAACCTCTCTAATTCACCCCTCCACTTT
TRBV10-3	NA	TRBD1	TRBJ2-1	CAISDPGQGTWEQFF	TGTGCCATCAGTGATCCGGGACAGGGGACCTGGGAGCAGTTCTTC
TRBV20-1	few	NA	TRBJ1-4	CSALGQSNEKLFF	TGCAGTGCCTTGGGACAATCTAATGAAAAACTGTTTTTT